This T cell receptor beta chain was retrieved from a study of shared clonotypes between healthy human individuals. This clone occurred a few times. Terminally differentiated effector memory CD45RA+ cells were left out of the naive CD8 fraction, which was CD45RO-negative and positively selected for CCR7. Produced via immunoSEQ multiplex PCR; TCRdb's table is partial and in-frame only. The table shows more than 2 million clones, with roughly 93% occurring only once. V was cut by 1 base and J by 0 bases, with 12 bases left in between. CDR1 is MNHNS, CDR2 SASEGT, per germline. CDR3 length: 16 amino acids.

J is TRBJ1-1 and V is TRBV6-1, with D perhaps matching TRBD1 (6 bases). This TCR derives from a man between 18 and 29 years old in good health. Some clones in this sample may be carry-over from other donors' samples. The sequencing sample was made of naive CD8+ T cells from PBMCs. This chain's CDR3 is CASSEGQGIMNTEAFF. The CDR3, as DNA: TGTGCCAGCAGTGAAGGCCAGGGGATTATGAACACTGAAGCTTTCTTT.